One and the same sample provided the 24 T cell receptor beta chains below, sequenced in a study of Graves' ophthalmopathy and Graves' hyperthyroidism. For repertoire sequencing, the TCR beta CDR3 regions were amplified from RNA transcripts. Second-round multiplex PCR followed a first-round RT-PCR using HTBI primers. From the multiplex PCR reads, TCRdb called clonotypes with MiXCR, one entry per CDR3 protein. The data contain about 340,000 distinct CDR3 sequences, roughly 17% of them singletons. The sample comprised peripheral blood. All receptors come from an adult man with Graves' ophthalmopathy.

This clonotype was recorded at least ten times. The rearrangement links TRBV30 to TRBJ1-2, with D perhaps matching TRBD1 (5 bases). Germline-derived CDR1 and CDR2 are GTSNPN and SVGIG (reference sequence). V shed 2 bases and J shed 6 bases, with 16 bases lying between them. The CDR3 covers 14 residues. CDR3 coding DNA: TGTGCCTGGAGTACCGCAGGGATTCCTAATGGCTACACCTTC. Amino acid sequence: CAWSTAGIPNGYTF.

This clonotype was counted at least ten times. The CDR3 region is CASSDWALGETQYF. The CDR3 DNA reads TGTGCCAGCAGTGATTGGGCCCTTGGAGAGACCCAGTACTTC. The rearrangement uses TRBV2 and TRBJ2-5; no firm D call. Germline loops: CDR1 SNHLY, CDR2 FYNNEI. V gave up 3 bases and J gave up 4 bases, with 12 bases separating them. The CDR3 loop spans 14 amino acids.

This clonotype was counted ten times or more. The chain joins TRBV11-2 to TRBJ1-1; D gene ambiguous. V lost 5 bases to trimming and J lost 4 bases, with 8 bases between them. The CDR3 consists of 12 residues. The germline CDR1 and CDR2 sequences are SGHAT and FQNNGV. CDR3 in DNA: TGTGCCAGCAGCCCCCAATCCACTGAAGCTTTCTTT. Its protein product is CASSPQSTEAFF.

This sequence joins TRBV12-5 and TRBJ2-5; D uncertain. In germline, CDR1 is LGHNT, CDR2 FRNRAP. The CDR3 extends over 11 amino acids. With 4 bases removed from V and 3 bases from J, the gap between germline ends came to 3 bases. The CDR3 region has the DNA TGTGCTAGTGGTTCTGAAGAGACCCAGTACTTC. Amino acids: CASGSEETQYF. The complete variable domain, with remaining parts taken from reference TRBV12-5 and TRBJ2-5, reads DARVTQTPRHKVTEMGQEVTMRCQPILGHNTVFWYRQTMMQGLELLAYFRNRAPLDDSGMPKDRFSAEMPDATLATLKIQPSEPRDSAVYFCASGSEETQYFGPGTRLLVL.

This clonotype was detected many times. This sequence joins TRBV6-2 or TRBV6-3 and TRBJ2-4; 10 positions match TRBD1. The junction had 13 bases not matched to a gene; V was cut back by 2 bases and J by 0 bases. Germline V gives CDR1 MNHEY, CDR2 SVGEGT. This CDR3 region has 20 residues. The CDR3 DNA follows: TGTGCCAGCAGTTACCCCAGGGCCGGGACAGGGGTGAAAGCCAAAAACATTCAGTACTTC. It specifies CASSYPRAGTGVKAKNIQYF.

This clonotype was picked up many times. This sequence joins TRBV5-1 and TRBJ2-4, with a possible D match to TRBD2 (5 bases). This CDR3 is 15 amino acids long. CDR1 and CDR2 (germline): SGHRS, YFSETQ. V was cut by 4 bases and J by 7 bases, with 18 bases left in between. CDR3 in DNA: TGCGCCAGCAGCCGGCCGGGAACCCTTGAGAACATTCAGTACTTC. Translation: CASSRPGTLENIQYF.

This clonotype showed up just a few times. This CDR3 fails to terminate in the conserved phenylalanine or tryptophan, so it likely reflects a read error. The limits of the CDR3 on the DNA are not certain, so only TCRdb's listed CDR3 is given. The chain employs TRBV6-1 and TRBJ2-7; TRBD2 was called by the table and not checked on the DNA. Including both end residues, the CDR3 is 8 amino acids long. The V gene's germline CDR1 is MNHNS and CDR2 SASEGT. The CDR3 spells CASSPGTS.

V usage is TRBV6-2 or TRBV6-3 and J usage is TRBJ2-7; the D gene is possibly TRBD2 (5 bases). CDR1 MNHEY and CDR2 SVGEGT come from the germline V gene. This CDR3 is built from 15 residues. Trimming removed 7 bases at V and 4 bases at J, with 20 bases between. The CDR3 is CASKEERAVVYEQYF. CDR3 DNA: TGTGCCAGCAAGGAGGAGCGAGCGGTTGTGTACGAGCAGTACTTC.

On this clonotype itself: A read error may be the cause here, since a much bigger clone is one base away. This chain uses TRBV9 with TRBJ1-6; 9 bases align to TRBD1. J was trimmed by 9 bases and V by 6 bases; bases with no gene match: 7. Per germline, CDR1 SGDLS and CDR2 YYNGEE. The CDR3 runs to 14 residues. CDR3 nucleotides: TGTGCCAGCATCGCCCCGGGACAGGGTTCACCCCTCCACTTT. As protein: CASIAPGQGSPLHF. Looking up the rest from reference TRBV9 and TRBJ1-6 gives the full variable domain: DSGVTQTPKHLITATGQRVTLRCSPRSGDLSVYWYQQSLDQGLQFLIQYYNGEERAKGNILERFSAQQFPDLHSELNLSSLELGDSALYFCASIAPGQGSPLHFGNGTRLTVT.

Ten or more counts support this clonotype. V and J are TRBV7-2 and TRBJ2-7, with D possibly TRBD2 on 5 matching bases. The CDR3 sequence is 14 residues long. The V gene lost 1 base and the J gene lost 2 bases, with 9 bases spanning the gap. Germline V lookup: CDR1 SGHTA, CDR2 FQGNSA. The CDR3 sequence: CASSLGLQTYEQYF. DNA for the CDR3: TGTGCCAGCAGCTTAGGACTACAGACCTACGAGCAGTACTTC.

This clonotype was counted at least ten times. This chain uses TRBV7-2 with TRBJ1-6, with a tentative D call TRBD1 (5 bases). The germline V and J ends were trimmed by 3 bases and 8 bases, with 14 bases remaining between them. This CDR3 contains 15 residues. Germline V gene sequence: CDR1 SGHTA, CDR2 FQGNSA. The CDR3 region has the DNA TGTGCCAGCAGCTTCCGGGACCTCGGACATTCACCCCTCCACTTT. Protein: CASSFRDLGHSPLHF.

This clonotype has at least ten counts. V usage is TRBV19 and J usage is TRBJ1-3; D is uncertain. V was cut by 4 bases and J by 2 bases, with 18 bases left in between. The CDR3 runs to 17 residues. Germline V gene data show CDR1 as LNHDA and CDR2 as SQIVND (reference sequence). The CDR3 loop is CASSRAGRVGAGNTIYF. CDR3 coding DNA: TGTGCCAGTAGTAGGGCCGGTCGGGTCGGAGCTGGAAACACCATATATTTT.

This clonotype was seen ten or more times. The rearrangement joins TRBV7-2 to TRBJ1-1; tentative D call: TRBD1 (6 bases). The V end lost 5 bases, the J end lost 5 bases, and 15 bases lay between the germline ends. The CDR3 sequence is 14 residues long. Germline-derived CDR1 and CDR2 are SGHTA and FQGNSA. The CDR3 is CASSLQGGGTEAFF. In nucleotides, the CDR3 is TGTGCCAGCAGCCTACAAGGGGGTGGGACTGAAGCTTTCTTT.

This clonotype has at least ten counts. This chain uses TRBV25-1 with TRBJ2-6; D not resolved. V lost 6 bases, J lost 1 base, and 10 bases lay in between. Germline CDR1 reads MGHDK; CDR2 reads SYGVNS. This CDR3 region has 15 residues. The CDR3 DNA follows: TGTGCCAGCAGCCGGAGTAGATCTGGGGCCAACGTCCTGACTTTC. Amino acids: CASSRSRSGANVLTF. Complete variable domain (other parts from reference TRBV25-1 and TRBJ2-6): EADIYQTPRYLVIGTGKKITLECSQTMGHDKMYWYQQDPGMELHLIHYSYGVNSTEKGDLSSESTVSRIRTEHFPLTLESARPSHTSQYLCASSRSRSGANVLTFGAGSRLTVL.

This clonotype was counted between two and nine times. The rearrangement uses TRBV11-2 and TRBJ2-5; 7 positions match TRBD1. Germline lookup yields CDR1 SGHAT and CDR2 FQNNGV. This CDR3 is built from 13 residues. Losses at the gene ends were 6 bases for V and 1 base for J; bases not matched to a gene: 2. The CDR3 nucleotides read TGTGCCAGCAGGAACAGGGGCCAAGAGACCCAGTACTTC. Translated, it gives CASRNRGQETQYF.

This clonotype was counted at least ten times. This sequence joins TRBV20-1 and TRBJ2-7, with D perhaps being TRBD1 or TRBD2 (5 bases each). The CDR3 is 16 residues long. Trimming removed 6 bases at V and 3 bases at J, with 24 bases between. CDR1 DFQATT and CDR2 SNEGSKA come from the germline V gene (reference sequence). This chain's CDR3 is CSADPGTAQSFYEQYF. The CDR3 DNA sequence: TGCAGTGCAGACCCGGGGACGGCTCAATCTTTCTACGAGCAGTACTTC.

The table lists this clonotype with many counts. The chain uses TRBV6-5 and TRBJ2-2, with D possibly TRBD2 on 6 matching bases. This CDR3 region has 13 residues. Germline V gene sequence: CDR1 MNHEY, CDR2 SVGAGI. V gave up 6 bases and J gave up 6 bases, with 11 bases separating them. The CDR3 DNA sequence: TGTGCCAGCAGATACGGGACTCCCGGGGAGCTGTTTTTT. Protein product: CASRYGTPGELFF.

This clonotype showed up many times. The rearrangement links TRBV7-2 to TRBJ1-2; TRBD1 is a possible D gene (5 bases). V lost 2 bases and J lost 7, with 8 bases in between. This CDR3 has 12 amino acids. Germline V gives CDR1 SGHTA, CDR2 FQGNSA. CDR3 residues: CASSLTGPGYTF. The CDR3 nucleotides are TGTGCCAGCAGCTTAACGGGGCCTGGCTACACCTTC.

Many counts were recorded for this clonotype. The rearrangement uses TRBV29-1 and TRBJ2-2, with a weak D call TRBD2 (6 bases). The ends were cut back, 3 bases at V and 6 bases at J, with 8 bases in the middle. Germline V lookup: CDR1 SQVTM, CDR2 ANQGSEA. The CDR3 contains 12 residues. CDR3 DNA: TGCAGCGTTGAGCGGAGGGCCGGGGAGCTGTTTTTT. Its protein product is CSVERRAGELFF.

The chain links TRBV28 to TRBJ2-7; D is undetermined. Trimming removed 3 bases from V and 5 bases from J, with 11 bases in between. There are 13 residues in the CDR3. Germline V lookup: CDR1 MDHEN, CDR2 SYDVKM. The CDR3 DNA follows: TGTGCCAGCAGTTTTTTGGAGCTCCACGAGCAGTACTTC. This gives the protein CASSFLELHEQYF. Full variable domain (remainder filled in from reference TRBV28 and TRBJ2-7): DVKVTQSSRYLVKRTGEKVFLECVQDMDHENMFWYRQDPGLGLRLIYFSYDVKMKEKGDIPEGYSVSREKKERFSLILESASTNQTSMYLCASSFLELHEQYFGPGTRLTVT.

This clonotype was counted at least ten times. The chain employs TRBV15 and TRBJ2-5; 8 bases align to TRBD2. The germline V gene has CDR1 LNHNV and CDR2 YYDKDF (reference sequence). The CDR3 extends over 16 amino acids. The V segment lost 1 base and the J segment 1 base; nucleotides outside the gene matches: 5. CDR3 region: CATSRGVAGFQETQYF. In nucleotides, the CDR3 is TGTGCCACCAGCAGAGGGGTAGCGGGGTTCCAAGAGACCCAGTACTTC. The complete variable domain, with remaining parts taken from reference TRBV15 and TRBJ2-5, reads DAMVIQNPRYQVTQFGKPVTLSCSQTLNHNVMYWYQQKSSQAPKLLFHYYDKDFNNEADTPDNFQSRRPNTSFCFLDIRSPGLGDTAMYLCATSRGVAGFQETQYFGPGTRLLVL.

This clonotype occurred many times. The gene calls are TRBV4-1 and TRBJ2-7; a possible D gene is TRBD2 (6 bases). Germline assignment: CDR1 MGHRA and CDR2 YSYEKL. CDR3 length equals 14 residues. V shed 3 bases and J shed 3 bases, with 12 bases lying between them. The CDR3 region has the DNA TGCGCCAGCAGCCACCGACCGGGAGTCTACGAGCAGTACTTC. Amino acid sequence: CASSHRPGVYEQYF.

This clonotype occurred many times. CDR3 in DNA: TGTGCCAGCAGAAAAAGGACAGGGGAGAACACTGAAGCTTTCTTT. Translated, it gives CASRKRTGENTEAFF. The chain links TRBV2 to TRBJ1-1; 9 positions match TRBD1. J lost 1 base, V lost 6 bases, and 6 bases had no gene match. The CDR3 length is 15 residues. Germline V CDR1 and CDR2: SNHLY, FYNNEI.

This clonotype has at least ten counts. The chain uses TRBV6-1 and TRBJ2-7; 8 nucleotides match TRBD2. The CDR3 loop spans 14 amino acids. Unmatched junction bases numbered 5, after V lost 3 bases and J lost 4 bases. Germline loops: CDR1 MNHNS, CDR2 SASEGT. CDR3: CASSETSDRYEQYF. The CDR3 region has the DNA TGTGCCAGCAGTGAGACTAGCGATCGGTACGAGCAGTACTTC.